These T cell receptor beta chains were read from a single sample in a study of cytomegalovirus exposure and HLA in healthy donors. Sequencing used immunoSEQ multiplex PCR; TCRdb keeps in-frame clones, though not all of them. The repertoire holds about 150,000 clones, with about 74% as singletons. The source material was PBMCs. These receptors were obtained from a man aged 35-49 years in good health and CMV-seronegative. Each CDR3 is given with its conserved first and last residue. The order of the fields is clone size, CDR3 length, V gene, J gene, D gene, CDR3 protein, CDR3 DNA. A D gene is named only where the DNA matches it firmly. The size entry is marked missing in some rows and otherwise reads once, few, many or a size class.

clone_size: -; cdr3_length: 14; v_call: TRBV9; j_call: TRBJ2-2; d_call: TRBD2; cdr3_aa: CASSPVAGAGELFF; cdr3_nt: TGTGCCAGCAGTCCCGTAGCGGGAGCCGGGGAGCTGTTTTTT
clone_size: -; cdr3_length: 16; v_call: TRBV7-9; j_call: TRBJ2-2; d_call: TRBD1; cdr3_aa: CASSPAGTGFAGELFF; cdr3_nt: TGTGCCAGCAGCCCCGCCGGGACAGGGTTTGCCGGGGAGCTGTTTTTT
clone_size: -; cdr3_length: 10; v_call: TRBV28; j_call: TRBJ1-2; d_call: -; cdr3_aa: CASSGKSYTF; cdr3_nt: TGTGCCAGCAGCGGGAAATCCTACACCTTC
clone_size: -; cdr3_length: 16; v_call: TRBV5-1; j_call: TRBJ2-3; d_call: -; cdr3_aa: CASSLFGGPLADTQYF; cdr3_nt: TGCGCCAGCAGCTTGTTCGGAGGGCCCTTGGCAGATACGCAGTATTTT
clone_size: -; cdr3_length: 14; v_call: TRBV7-3; j_call: TRBJ2-3; d_call: TRBD1; cdr3_aa: CASSRQGSTDTQYF; cdr3_nt: TGTGCCAGCAGTCGACAGGGGAGCACAGATACGCAGTATTTT
clone_size: few; cdr3_length: 14; v_call: TRBV11-3; j_call: TRBJ1-2; d_call: TRBD1; cdr3_aa: CASSAGTGEFGYTF; cdr3_nt: TGTGCCAGCAGCGCCGGGACAGGGGAGTTTGGCTACACCTTC
clone_size: -; cdr3_length: 14; v_call: TRBV5-1; j_call: TRBJ1-1; d_call: -; cdr3_aa: CASSFGHGKTEAFF; cdr3_nt: TGCGCCAGCAGCTTTGGACACGGTAAAACTGAAGCTTTCTTT
clone_size: -; cdr3_length: 15; v_call: TRBV5-1; j_call: TRBJ2-7; d_call: -; cdr3_aa: CASTLTPLTGYEQYF; cdr3_nt: TGCGCCAGCACCTTAACCCCCCTGACAGGTTACGAGCAGTACTTC
clone_size: -; cdr3_length: 13; v_call: TRBV15; j_call: TRBJ2-7; d_call: -; cdr3_aa: CATSRDVGGEQYF; cdr3_nt: TGTGCCACCAGCAGAGATGTCGGGGGCGAGCAGTACTTC
clone_size: -; cdr3_length: 12; v_call: TRBV12-5; j_call: TRBJ2-7; d_call: TRBD1; cdr3_aa: CASGDRGGEQYF; cdr3_nt: TGTGCTAGTGGTGACAGGGGCGGCGAGCAGTACTTC
clone_size: -; cdr3_length: 15; v_call: TRBV6-5; j_call: TRBJ2-1; d_call: -; cdr3_aa: CASSYQGTSGDEQFF; cdr3_nt: TGTGCCAGCAGTTACCAAGGGACATCAGGGGATGAGCAGTTCTTC
clone_size: -; cdr3_length: 12; v_call: TRBV28; j_call: TRBJ2-1; d_call: TRBD1; cdr3_aa: CASSPDRDEQFF; cdr3_nt: TGTGCCAGCAGCCCAGACAGGGATGAGCAGTTCTTC
clone_size: -; cdr3_length: 16; v_call: TRBV5-1; j_call: TRBJ2-7; d_call: TRBD1; cdr3_aa: CASSEWGGQGAKEQYF; cdr3_nt: TGCGCCAGCAGCGAGTGGGGGGGACAGGGGGCTAAAGAGCAGTACTTC
clone_size: -; cdr3_length: 13; v_call: TRBV4-2; j_call: TRBJ2-7; d_call: -; cdr3_aa: CASSQDSVYEQYF; cdr3_nt: TGTGCCAGCAGCCAAGATTCGGTTTACGAGCAGTACTTC
clone_size: -; cdr3_length: 17; v_call: TRBV7-9; j_call: TRBJ2-3; d_call: TRBD2; cdr3_aa: CASSPNFNSGGTDTQYF; cdr3_nt: TGTGCCAGCAGCCCAAACTTCAATAGCGGGGGCACAGATACGCAGTATTTT
clone_size: -; cdr3_length: 17; v_call: TRBV5-4; j_call: TRBJ2-7; d_call: -; cdr3_aa: CASSWGVVGSRSYEQYF; cdr3_nt: TGTGCCAGCAGCTGGGGGGTAGTGGGCAGCCGATCCTACGAGCAGTACTTC
clone_size: -; cdr3_length: 16; v_call: TRBV6-6; j_call: TRBJ2-2; d_call: TRBD1; cdr3_aa: CASRHPGQVNTGELFF; cdr3_nt: TGTGCCAGCAGACACCCAGGACAGGTTAACACCGGGGAGCTGTTTTTT
clone_size: -; cdr3_length: 14; v_call: TRBV6-6; j_call: TRBJ2-3; d_call: TRBD2; cdr3_aa: CASKFSGSTDTQYF; cdr3_nt: TGTGCCAGCAAATTTAGCGGGAGCACAGATACGCAGTATTTT
clone_size: -; cdr3_length: 15; v_call: TRBV28; j_call: TRBJ2-1; d_call: TRBD2; cdr3_aa: CASSSFSLAGPEQFF; cdr3_nt: TGTGCCAGCAGTTCTTTCTCCTTAGCGGGGCCTGAGCAGTTCTTC
clone_size: few; cdr3_length: 15; v_call: TRBV7-2; j_call: TRBJ1-1; d_call: -; cdr3_aa: CASSFSAGVDTEAFF; cdr3_nt: TGTGCCAGCAGCTTTTCCGCAGGGGTGGACACTGAAGCTTTCTTT
clone_size: few; cdr3_length: 11; v_call: TRBV30; j_call: TRBJ1-2; d_call: TRBD1; cdr3_aa: CAWDRGYGYTF; cdr3_nt: TGTGCCTGGGACAGGGGGTATGGCTACACCTTC
clone_size: -; cdr3_length: 15; v_call: TRBV6-6; j_call: TRBJ1-4; d_call: -; cdr3_aa: CASRKQDRQNEKLFF; cdr3_nt: TGTGCCAGCAGAAAGCAGGACAGACAAAATGAAAAACTGTTTTTT
clone_size: -; cdr3_length: 15; v_call: TRBV29-1; j_call: TRBJ1-2; d_call: -; cdr3_aa: CSVEDPSLRGGGYTF; cdr3_nt: TGCAGCGTTGAAGATCCTTCCCTCCGAGGGGGTGGCTACACCTTC
clone_size: once; cdr3_length: 13; v_call: TRBV10-3; j_call: TRBJ2-7; d_call: TRBD2; cdr3_aa: CAIRGLAGEEQYF; cdr3_nt: TGTGCCATCAGAGGACTAGCGGGAGAAGAGCAGTACTTC
clone_size: few; cdr3_length: 17; v_call: TRBV5-1; j_call: TRBJ2-3; d_call: TRBD2; cdr3_aa: CASYASYGGLRTDTQYF; cdr3_nt: TGCGCCAGCTATGCAAGTTATGGGGGACTACGCACAGATACGCAGTATTTT
clone_size: once; cdr3_length: 13; v_call: TRBV7-9; j_call: TRBJ1-1; d_call: -; cdr3_aa: CASSSDDRKGAFF; cdr3_nt: TGTGCCAGCAGCTCTGACGACAGGAAGGGAGCTTTCTTT
clone_size: -; cdr3_length: 13; v_call: TRBV7-9; j_call: TRBJ2-5; d_call: -; cdr3_aa: CASSLTHPEGQYF; cdr3_nt: TGTGCCAGCAGCCTGACCCACCCAGAGGGTCAGTACTTC
clone_size: once; cdr3_length: 13; v_call: TRBV30; j_call: TRBJ2-6; d_call: -; cdr3_aa: CASRRDGANVLTF; cdr3_nt: TGTGCCTCTAGGAGGGATGGGGCCAACGTCCTGACTTTC
clone_size: -; cdr3_length: 15; v_call: TRBV10-3; j_call: TRBJ2-1; d_call: TRBD2; cdr3_aa: CAISESGSLWDEQFF; cdr3_nt: TGTGCCATCAGTGAGAGCGGGAGTCTATGGGATGAGCAGTTCTTC
clone_size: -; cdr3_length: 14; v_call: TRBV5-4; j_call: TRBJ2-3; d_call: TRBD2; cdr3_aa: CASSLSLAENTQYF; cdr3_nt: TGTGCCAGCAGCTTATCACTAGCGGAGAATACGCAGTATTTT
clone_size: -; cdr3_length: 14; v_call: TRBV7-2; j_call: TRBJ2-7; d_call: -; cdr3_aa: CASSPDSGLGEQYF; cdr3_nt: TGTGCCAGCAGCCCCGACTCAGGGTTGGGGGAGCAGTACTTC
clone_size: few; cdr3_length: 15; v_call: TRBV6-1; j_call: TRBJ1-5; d_call: TRBD1; cdr3_aa: CASSAQGGSNQPQHF; cdr3_nt: TGTGCCAGCAGTGCACAGGGGGGAAGCAATCAGCCCCAGCATTTT
clone_size: once; cdr3_length: 17; v_call: TRBV29-1; j_call: TRBJ2-7; d_call: TRBD1; cdr3_aa: CSVVPQGASGGLYEQYF; cdr3_nt: TGCAGCGTTGTTCCACAGGGGGCTTCGGGAGGTCTGTACGAGCAGTACTTC
clone_size: -; cdr3_length: 14; v_call: TRBV6-5; j_call: TRBJ2-4; d_call: -; cdr3_aa: CASSYGGTKNIQYF; cdr3_nt: TGTGCCAGCAGTTATGGGGGGACCAAAAACATTCAGTACTTC
clone_size: -; cdr3_length: 15; v_call: TRBV2; j_call: TRBJ1-5; d_call: -; cdr3_aa: CASSEALGGNQPQHF; cdr3_nt: TGTGCCAGCAGTGAAGCGCTCGGGGGCAATCAGCCCCAGCATTTT
clone_size: many; cdr3_length: 15; v_call: TRBV12-5; j_call: TRBJ2-1; d_call: TRBD1; cdr3_aa: CATSPQGQGYNEQFF; cdr3_nt: TGTGCTACCTCCCCCCAGGGACAGGGGTACAATGAGCAGTTCTTC
clone_size: -; cdr3_length: 15; v_call: TRBV4-3; j_call: TRBJ1-2; d_call: -; cdr3_aa: CASSQDVGGNYGYTF; cdr3_nt: TGCGCCAGCAGCCAAGATGTCGGAGGGAACTATGGCTACACCTTC
clone_size: -; cdr3_length: 16; v_call: TRBV4-2; j_call: TRBJ2-7; d_call: TRBD1; cdr3_aa: CASSQRARQGVIEQYF; cdr3_nt: TGTGCCAGCAGCCAGAGGGCGCGACAGGGGGTAATTGAGCAGTACTTC
clone_size: -; cdr3_length: 15; v_call: TRBV2; j_call: TRBJ1-1; d_call: -; cdr3_aa: CASSEAERMNTEAFF; cdr3_nt: TGTGCCAGCAGTGAAGCTGAGCGTATGAACACTGAAGCTTTCTTT
clone_size: once; cdr3_length: 15; v_call: TRBV7-2; j_call: TRBJ2-2; d_call: -; cdr3_aa: CASSTREGNTGELFF; cdr3_nt: TGTGCCAGCAGCACGCGTGAGGGAAACACCGGGGAGCTGTTTTTT
clone_size: -; cdr3_length: 17; v_call: TRBV21-1; j_call: TRBJ2-3; d_call: -; cdr3_aa: CASSKILGDYNKDTQYF; cdr3_nt: TGTGCCAGCAGCAAAATCCTGGGGGACTATAACAAAGATACGCAGTATTTT
clone_size: -; cdr3_length: 12; v_call: TRBV2; j_call: TRBJ2-7; d_call: -; cdr3_aa: CASSGGGYEQYF; cdr3_nt: TGTGCCAGCAGTGGCGGCGGCTACGAGCAGTACTTC
clone_size: -; cdr3_length: 17; v_call: TRBV7-2; j_call: TRBJ2-6; d_call: TRBD2; cdr3_aa: CASSLAMRGSGANVLTF; cdr3_nt: TGTGCCAGCAGCTTAGCTATGCGGGGGTCTGGGGCCAACGTCCTGACTTTC
clone_size: -; cdr3_length: 13; v_call: TRBV7-9; j_call: TRBJ2-7; d_call: TRBD1; cdr3_aa: CASSPTGPYEQYF; cdr3_nt: TGTGCCAGCAGCCCGACAGGGCCCTACGAGCAGTACTTC
clone_size: -; cdr3_length: 12; v_call: TRBV7-9; j_call: TRBJ1-5; d_call: -; cdr3_aa: CASSLGSQPQHF; cdr3_nt: TGTGCCAGCAGCTTAGGGAGTCAGCCCCAGCATTTT
clone_size: -; cdr3_length: 14; v_call: TRBV18; j_call: TRBJ2-1; d_call: TRBD2; cdr3_aa: CASSPSGSYNEQFF; cdr3_nt: TGTGCCAGCTCACCTAGCGGGTCATACAATGAGCAGTTCTTC
clone_size: -; cdr3_length: 15; v_call: TRBV28; j_call: TRBJ2-1; d_call: -; cdr3_aa: CASTGRGGSYNEQFF; cdr3_nt: TGTGCCAGCACCGGGCGGGGTGGGTCCTACAATGAGCAGTTCTTC
clone_size: -; cdr3_length: 13; v_call: TRBV5-8; j_call: TRBJ1-2; d_call: -; cdr3_aa: CASGFYRNYGYTF; cdr3_nt: TGTGCCAGCGGCTTCTACAGAAACTATGGCTACACCTTC
clone_size: once; cdr3_length: 15; v_call: TRBV7-9; j_call: TRBJ2-7; d_call: TRBD2; cdr3_aa: CASQPTGGPIYEQYF; cdr3_nt: TGTGCCAGTCAACCAACGGGAGGGCCTATCTACGAGCAGTACTTC